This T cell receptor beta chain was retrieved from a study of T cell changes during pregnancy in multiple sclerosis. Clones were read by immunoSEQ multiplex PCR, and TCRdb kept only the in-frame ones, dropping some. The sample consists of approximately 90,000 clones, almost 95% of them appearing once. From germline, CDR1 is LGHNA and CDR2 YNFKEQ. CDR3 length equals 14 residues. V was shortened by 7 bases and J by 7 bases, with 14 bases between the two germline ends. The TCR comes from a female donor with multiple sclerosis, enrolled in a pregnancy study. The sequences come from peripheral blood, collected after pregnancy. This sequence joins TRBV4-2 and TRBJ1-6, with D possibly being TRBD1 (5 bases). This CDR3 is CASNPDRTNSPLHF. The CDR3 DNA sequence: TGTGCCAGCAACCCTGACAGAACGAATTCACCCCTCCACTTT.